A single sample gave rise to the 5 T cell receptor beta chains below, sequenced in a study of cytomegalovirus exposure and HLA in healthy donors. Primers included in the PCR were 60 Vbeta and 13 Jbeta primers. The assay was immunoSEQ multiplex PCR, and TCRdb's table has in-frame clones only and misses some. Of 95,000 to 150,000 clones listed, roughly 80% are singletons. What was sequenced was PBMCs. The receptors were sampled from a man in his thirties or forties in good health and CMV-seronegative.

This chain connects TRBV7-6 to TRBJ2-3; TRBD2 matches 8 bases. The length of the CDR3 is 16 residues. Germline lookup yields CDR1 SGHVS and CDR2 FNYEAQ. The V segment lost 1 base and the J segment 1 base; nucleotides outside the gene matches: 4. The CDR3 DNA reads TGTGCCAGCAGCTTAGGGGGCGGGGGGCGCACAGATACGCAGTATTTT. Amino acid sequence: CASSLGGGGRTDTQYF.

The CDR3 protein is CASSLSGGAGSEAFF. CDR3 DNA sequence: TGTGCCAGCAGTTTATCGGGAGGGGCCGGGTCTGAAGCTTTCTTT. The V call is TRBV27, the J call TRBJ1-1; tentatively, D is TRBD1 (5 bases). V was shortened by 0 bases and J by 6 bases, with 14 bases between the two germline ends. This CDR3 is 15 amino acids long. Germline values: CDR1 MNHEY, CDR2 SMNVEV (reference sequence).

V is TRBV7-2 and J is TRBJ1-2, with a possible D match to TRBD1 (6 bases). Trimming took off 0 bases at V and 5 bases at J, with 25 bases between the two ends. Germline assignment: CDR1 SGHTA and CDR2 FQGNSA. The CDR3 is 19 residues long. The CDR3 sequence is CASSLALGDRRKREYGYTF. In nucleotides, the CDR3 is TGTGCCAGCAGCTTAGCGCTAGGAGACAGGCGAAAACGAGAGTATGGCTACACCTTC.

The chain recombines TRBV11-3 with TRBJ2-6; D remains ambiguous. The V end lost 5 bases, the J end lost 4 bases, and 6 bases lay between the germline ends. The CDR3 consists of 13 residues. Germline CDR1 is SGHNT and CDR2 is YENEEA. DNA for the CDR3: TGTGCCAGCAGCCGGTCCGGGGCCAACGTCCTGACTTTC. It encodes CASSRSGANVLTF.

The genes are TRBV21-1 and TRBJ1-1. TRBV21-1 is described as a pseudogene. This CDR3 region has 19 residues. Here the CDR3 reads CASTRGGGGATISGTEAFF. CDR3 nucleotide sequence: TGTGCCAGCACTCGTGGGGGCGGGGGGGCTACAATAAGTGGCACTGAAGCTTTCTTT.